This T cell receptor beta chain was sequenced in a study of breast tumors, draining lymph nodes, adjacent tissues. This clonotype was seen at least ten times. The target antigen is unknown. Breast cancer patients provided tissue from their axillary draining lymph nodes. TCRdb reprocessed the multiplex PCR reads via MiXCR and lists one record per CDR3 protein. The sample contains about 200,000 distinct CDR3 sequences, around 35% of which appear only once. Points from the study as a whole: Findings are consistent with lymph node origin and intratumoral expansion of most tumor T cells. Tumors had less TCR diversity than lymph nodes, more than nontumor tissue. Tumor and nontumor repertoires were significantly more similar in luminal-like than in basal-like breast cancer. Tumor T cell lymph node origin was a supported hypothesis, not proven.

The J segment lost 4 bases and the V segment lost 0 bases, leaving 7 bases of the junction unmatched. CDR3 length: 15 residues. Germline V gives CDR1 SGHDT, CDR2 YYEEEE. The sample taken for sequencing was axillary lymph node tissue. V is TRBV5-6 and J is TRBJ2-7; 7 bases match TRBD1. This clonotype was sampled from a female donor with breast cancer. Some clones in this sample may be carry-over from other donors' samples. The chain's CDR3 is CASSLGGTAGYEQYF. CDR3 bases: TGTGCCAGCAGCTTGGGTGGGACAGCAGGATACGAGCAGTACTTC.